The 18 T cell receptor beta chains listed next were all sequenced from one sample in a study of blood T cell repertoires in COVID-19. Some clones are missing from TCRdb's copy, which holds only in-frame ones; the method was immunoSEQ multiplex PCR. The sample yields 200,000 to 250,000 clones, 85% to 90% seen once. The sequencing sample was made of peripheral blood. These receptors all stem from a man aged 25-45 years with COVID-19, enrolled during active disease.

V and J are TRBV6-2 or TRBV6-3 and TRBJ2-1; TRBD1 matches 9 bases. Germline CDR1 MNHEY, CDR2 SVGEGT. This CDR3 spans 16 amino acids. The J segment lost 5 bases and the V segment lost 5 bases, leaving 10 bases of the junction unmatched. CDR3 residues: CASSAPGTGRDNEQFF. The CDR3 bases are TGTGCCAGCAGTGCCCCCGGGACAGGGAGGGACAATGAGCAGTTCTTC.

The chain carries TRBV4-2 and TRBJ1-6; TRBD1 might be the D (5 bases). The germline V and J ends were trimmed by 1 base and 7 bases, with 11 bases remaining between them. Germline V CDR1 and CDR2: LGHNA, YNFKEQ. CDR3 size: 15 residues. CDR3 bases: TGTGCCAGCAGCCAAGGACGGGCAGGGAATTCACCCCTCCACTTT. Translated: CASSQGRAGNSPLHF.

This clone was picked up one time. The genes are TRBV19 and TRBJ2-1, with 10 positions matching TRBD2. V lost 6 bases and J lost 8; bases outside the gene matches: 10. The CDR3 runs 15 residues. Germline V gene sequence: CDR1 LNHDA, CDR2 SQIVND (reference sequence). CDR3 coding DNA: TGTGCCAGTAGATTCCTAGCGGGAGCACGGGATGAGCAGTTCTTC. It codes for CASRFLAGARDEQFF.

V is TRBV28 and J is TRBJ1-1; 9 positions agree with TRBD1. Germline V gene lookup returns CDR1 MDHEN and CDR2 SYDVKM. The CDR3 totals 17 residues. V trimming: 3 bases; J trimming: 11 bases; junction bases outside the gene matches: 19. The DNA for the CDR3 is TGTGCCAGCAGTTTGACCTCCGACACTCGACAGGGGGATATTGCTTTCTTT. Protein: CASSLTSDTRQGDIAFF.

The CDR3 nucleotides are TGTGCCAGCAGTGAGGGCCAGGGACTTATTGGCAATCAGCCCCAGCATTTT. Its translation: CASSEGQGLIGNQPQHF. V is TRBV2 and J is TRBJ1-5, with a possible D match to TRBD1 (5 bases). Trimming removed 3 bases at V and 2 bases at J, with 17 bases between. This CDR3 has 17 amino acids. Germline CDR1 and CDR2: SNHLY and FYNNEI.

The J gene is TRBJ1-2, the V gene TRBV18; TRBD1 agrees at 8 bases. The CDR3 covers 15 residues. Germline CDR1 reads KGHSH; CDR2 reads LQKENI. The V and J ends lost 3 bases and 4 bases, in that order; junction bases with no gene match: 7. The CDR3, as DNA: TGTGCCAGCTCACCCGGACAGGGCGGGGTCTATGGCTACACCTTC. Translating gives CASSPGQGGVYGYTF.

The CDR3, as DNA: TGTGCCAGCAGTTCGAACCGGGACAGGATCCGTCCCTACGAGCAGTACTTC. Translated: CASSSNRDRIRPYEQYF. The chain is built from TRBV6-2 or TRBV6-3 and TRBJ2-7, with 8 bases identical to TRBD1. From germline, CDR1 is MNHEY and CDR2 SVGEGT. V shed 4 bases and J 2 bases; nucleotides not matched to a gene: 13. CDR3 size: 17 residues.

The chain uses TRBV18 and TRBJ2-5; no reliable D call. The germline V and J ends were trimmed by 1 base and 5 bases, with 8 bases remaining between them. CDR3 length equals 13 residues. Germline-derived CDR1 and CDR2 are KGHSH and LQKENI. The CDR3 loop reads CASSPHEWETQYF. DNA of the CDR3: TGTGCCAGCTCACCACATGAGTGGGAGACCCAGTACTTC.

This chain connects TRBV5-1 to TRBJ2-7; TRBD2 aligns across 15 bases. The CDR3 extends over 16 amino acids. The germline V gene encodes CDR1 SGHRS and CDR2 YFSETQ. V lost 6 bases to trimming and J lost 7 bases; unmatched junction nucleotides: 11. The CDR3 DNA is TGCGCCAGCATAAAAGATGGACTAGCGGGAGGGGGAGAGCAGTACTTC. This sequence encodes CASIKDGLAGGGEQYF.

The chain couples TRBV2 to TRBJ2-7, with D possibly being TRBD1 (6 bases). Germline CDR1 and CDR2: SNHLY and FYNNEI. The CDR3 covers 13 residues. V was trimmed by 9 bases and J by 2 bases, leaving 14 bases between them. In DNA, the CDR3 is TGTGCCAGGGGGGCAGATTCGACCTACGAGCAGTACTTC. Translation gives CARGADSTYEQYF.

The chain combines TRBV15 with TRBJ1-1; 8 nucleotides match TRBD1. Germline V gene lookup returns CDR1 LNHNV and CDR2 YYDKDF (reference sequence). The ends lost 3 bases at V and 0 bases at J; junction bases unmatched: 0. This CDR3 comprises 14 residues. CDR3: CATSRGQVNTEAFF. For the CDR3, the DNA is TGTGCCACCAGCAGGGGACAGGTGAACACTGAAGCTTTCTTT.

The chain employs TRBV28 and TRBJ1-2, with 11 nucleotides matching TRBD1. In germline, CDR1 is MDHEN, CDR2 SYDVKM. V shed 7 bases, J shed 4 bases, and the junction held 8 bases outside the gene matches. There are 15 residues in the CDR3. The CDR3 region has the DNA TGTGCCAGCATTTCCGGACAGGGGGCTTTCTATGGCTACACCTTC. This gives the protein CASISGQGAFYGYTF.

The gene calls are TRBV27 and TRBJ2-2; D possibly corresponds to TRBD2 (7 bases). With 6 bases removed from V and 5 bases from J, the gap between germline ends came to 13 bases. The CDR3 is made up of 14 amino acids. Germline CDR1 and CDR2: MNHEY and SMNVEV (reference sequence). The chain's CDR3 is CASRRGGATGELFF. The CDR3, as DNA: TGTGCCAGCAGAAGGGGGGGAGCGACCGGGGAGCTGTTTTTT.

The V gene is TRBV5-4, the J gene TRBJ2-7; D possibly corresponds to TRBD2 (6 bases). The V end was cut by 4 bases, the J end by 7 bases, with 15 bases between. This CDR3 has 13 amino acids. Per the germline V gene, CDR1 is SGHNT and CDR2 is YYREEE (reference sequence). The CDR3 reads CASSQWDFLEQYF. DNA of the CDR3: TGTGCCAGCAGCCAATGGGACTTCTTAGAGCAGTACTTC.

The chain couples TRBV19 to TRBJ1-5; no definite D call. Looked up from germline, CDR1 is LNHDA and CDR2 is SQIVND (reference sequence). This CDR3 is 15 amino acids long. Deletions cut 6 bases from V and 2 bases from J, with 14 bases between. The CDR3 loop is CASRSGRLRNQPQHF. The CDR3 DNA follows: TGTGCCAGTAGGTCAGGCCGTTTACGCAATCAGCCCCAGCATTTT.

This chain joins TRBV18 and TRBJ1-2, with 9 nucleotides matching TRBD1. V lost 1 base to trimming and J lost 4 bases; unmatched junction nucleotides: 4. The length of the CDR3 is 15 residues. Looked up from germline, CDR1 is KGHSH and CDR2 is LQKENI. CDR3 protein: CASSPQGQGVYGYTF. The CDR3 region has the DNA TGTGCCAGCTCACCACAGGGACAGGGCGTCTATGGCTACACCTTC.

This sequence joins TRBV27 and TRBJ2-7, with 7 bases matching TRBD2. V was clipped by 3 bases and J by 3 bases; unmatched bases: 2. This CDR3 region has 13 residues. CDR1 MNHEY and CDR2 SMNVEV come from the germline V gene (reference sequence). CDR3 coding DNA: TGTGCCAGCAGTTTCTCTAGCGGCTACGAGCAGTACTTC. Amino acid sequence: CASSFSSGYEQYF.

As concerns this clone: Other DNA sequences in the same sample also yield this CDR3. The chain combines TRBV19 with TRBJ2-1, with TRBD2 matching over 7 bases. CDR1 is LNHDA, CDR2 SQIVND, per germline (reference sequence). With V trimmed by 7 bases and J by 5 bases, 14 bases remained unmatched. The length of the CDR3 is 16 residues. The CDR3 sequence: CASTPWGGGKDNEQFF. The DNA of the CDR3 is TGTGCCAGTACCCCGTGGGGCGGGGGAAAAGACAATGAGCAGTTCTTC.